This TCR beta chain is drawn from a study of response to subunit inactivated influenza vaccine. TCRdb itself ran the RT-PCR reads through MiXCR, one entry per CDR3 protein. The sample yields 500,000 to 600,000 distinct CDR3 sequences, roughly 12% seen once. In this sample, this clonotype turned up many times. The CDR3 covers 16 residues. Germline CDR1 SGHTA, CDR2 FQGNSA. V was pared by 1 base and J by 2 bases, with 11 bases between. Sequences were derived from PBMCs from blood, sampled on the day of vaccination. The genes are TRBV7-2 and TRBJ2-2; D call uncertain. The sequence derives from a man aged 45-60 years who received an inactivated influenza vaccine. The CDR3 nucleotides read TGTGCCAGCAGCTTAGTTCTCGGCGGTAACACCGGGGAGCTGTTTTTT. Protein: CASSLVLGGNTGELFF.